This TCR beta chain is drawn from a study of blood T cell repertoires in COVID-19. Study-level information: The United States, Italy and Spain provided the acute and convalescent COVID-19 samples.

TCRdb's copy holds only in-frame clones and misses some; the assay was immunoSEQ multiplex PCR. The table records roughly 76,000 clones, approximately 90% of them present only once. Per germline, CDR1 SGDLS and CDR2 YYNGEE. This CDR3 has 15 residues. V dropped 3 bases and J dropped 3; count of bases not matched to a gene: 7. This clonotype originated in a woman aged 55-69 years with active COVID-19. The specimen was peripheral blood. The genes are TRBV9 and TRBJ2-3; TRBD2 matches 7 bases. The CDR3: CASSGGGVGTDTQYF. In nucleotides, the CDR3 is TGTGCCAGCAGCGGGGGGGGAGTGGGAACAGATACGCAGTATTTT.